The 21 T cell receptor beta chains in this list originate from one sample, sequenced in a study of CD8 T cells in ankylosing spondylitis. TCRdb recomputed calls from the 5' RACE reads with MiXCR, one row per CDR3 protein. The data contain approximately 240,000 distinct CDR3 sequences, roughly a quarter of them seen just once; the ten biggest clones take up 0.5% to 0.75%. The material sequenced was blood, either unsorted or a sorted T cell fraction (not recorded which). The receptors originated from a male donor with ankylosing spondylitis or in good health (not recorded which).

This clonotype was seen repeatedly, ten times or more. The chain carries TRBV12-3 or TRBV12-4 and TRBJ2-3; TRBD2 agrees at 7 bases. CDR3 length: 15 residues. V trimming: 4 bases; J trimming: 1 base; junction bases outside the gene matches: 5. The CDR3: CASSWGGPGTDTQYF. CDR3 coding DNA: TGTGCCAGCAGTTGGGGGGGACCAGGCACAGATACGCAGTATTTT.

This clonotype has ten or more counts. The genes are TRBV12-3 or TRBV12-4 and TRBJ2-3; D may match TRBD1 or TRBD2 (7 bases each). Between the trimmed V and J ends, which lost 5 bases and 8 bases, there was a span of 14 bases. The CDR3 has 13 residues. CDR3 nucleotides: TGTGCCAGCAGTCCAGGGGGGGGGGCTACGCAGTATTTT. Translation gives CASSPGGGATQYF.

This clonotype has more than one count but fewer than ten. J is TRBJ2-1 and V is TRBV29-1; D is unresolved. V was shortened by 2 bases and J by 6 bases, with 11 bases between the two germline ends. Germline CDR1 is SQVTM and CDR2 is ANQGSEA. This CDR3 contains 13 residues. The CDR3 sequence: CSVESSVGNEQFF. The DNA for the CDR3 is TGCAGCGTTGAAAGCTCAGTCGGCAATGAGCAGTTCTTC.

This clonotype was detected ten times or more. This rearrangement joins TRBV20-1 to TRBJ2-5; D unresolved. Trimming removed 3 bases from V and 5 bases from J, with 13 bases in between. Germline CDR1 is DFQATT and CDR2 is SNEGSKA (reference sequence). CDR3 length: 13 amino acids. The CDR3 spells CSASYGFGETQYF. The CDR3 nucleotides read TGCAGTGCTAGTTACGGGTTTGGGGAGACCCAGTACTTC.

The sample holds a few counts of this clonotype. The rearrangement links TRBV5-6 to TRBJ2-7, with TRBD1 identical over 10 bases. Germline-derived CDR1 and CDR2 are SGHDT and YYEEEE. J lost 3 bases, V lost 5 bases, and 5 bases had no gene match. The CDR3 extends over 14 amino acids. The chain's CDR3 is CASSHGTGVYEQYF. The DNA for the CDR3 is TGTGCCAGCAGTCACGGGACAGGGGTCTACGAGCAGTACTTC.

This clonotype was seen only a few times. The rearrangement links TRBV20-1 to TRBJ2-3, with TRBD2 matching 9 bases. The junction had 2 bases not matched to a gene; V was cut back by 0 bases and J by 4 bases. The CDR3 runs to 14 residues. CDR1 and CDR2 from the germline V gene are DFQATT and SNEGSKA (reference sequence). The CDR3 sequence: CSARERGGPDTQYF. CDR3 DNA sequence: TGCAGTGCTAGAGAGCGGGGGGGCCCAGATACGCAGTATTTT.

This clonotype was counted a few times. The V gene is TRBV20-1, the J gene TRBJ2-6; no definite D call. This CDR3 is 14 amino acids long. Germline V CDR1 and CDR2: DFQATT, SNEGSKA (reference sequence). Trimming stripped 4 bases from V and 0 bases from J, with 7 bases between. This CDR3 reads CSAIPASGANVLTF. The CDR3 bases are TGCAGTGCTATCCCCGCCTCTGGGGCCAACGTCCTGACTTTC.

The V call is TRBV20-1, the J call TRBJ2-7, with 7 bases lining up with TRBD1. The CDR3 runs to 16 residues. V was pared by 6 bases and J by 2 bases, with 16 bases of the junction left unmatched. CDR1 is DFQATT and CDR2 is SNEGSKA in the germline V gene (reference sequence). The CDR3 reads CSATPTTGDVAYEQYF. The CDR3 nucleotides read TGCAGTGCAACTCCCACTACAGGGGACGTAGCCTACGAGCAGTACTTC.

The V gene is TRBV5-5, the J gene TRBJ2-7, with TRBD1 matching 7 bases. This CDR3 region has 16 residues. V lost 5 bases to trimming and J lost 2 bases; unmatched junction nucleotides: 13. Germline CDR1 reads SGHKS; CDR2 reads YYEKEE (reference sequence). The CDR3 spells CASRGRWGQHTYEQYF. The CDR3, as DNA: TGTGCCAGCAGGGGACGGTGGGGACAGCATACCTACGAGCAGTACTTC.

This clonotype came up a few times. The V call is TRBV15, the J call TRBJ2-7; 8 nucleotides agree with TRBD1. There are 12 residues in the CDR3. With 3 bases clipped from V and 10 bases from J, the junction kept 5 bases outside the gene matches. Looked up from germline, CDR1 is LNHNV and CDR2 is YYDKDF (reference sequence). CDR3 loop: CATSRNTGGQYF. The CDR3 DNA is TGTGCCACCAGCAGGAATACAGGGGGACAGTACTTC.

This clonotype came up many times. The V and J genes are TRBV3-1 and TRBJ2-5; no definite D call. The CDR3 consists of 13 residues. The V end was cut by 0 bases, the J end by 7 bases, with 9 bases between. The germline V gene has CDR1 LGHDT and CDR2 YNNKEL (reference sequence). CDR3 region: CASSQDRRRTQYF. The CDR3 DNA reads TGTGCCAGCAGCCAAGATCGTCGGCGGACCCAGTACTTC.

The chain combines TRBV30 with TRBJ1-6; 8 positions match TRBD1. The CDR3 is 16 residues long. Germline assignment: CDR1 GTSNPN and CDR2 SVGIG (reference sequence). V trimming: 4 bases; J trimming: 14 bases; junction bases outside the gene matches: 19. The CDR3 DNA sequence: TGTGCCTGGATGGGCCTAAAACAGGGGGTCGCGGGGGCCCTCCACTTT. The encoded protein is CAWMGLKQGVAGALHF.

This clonotype has a handful of counts. This sequence joins TRBV10-3 and TRBJ2-7; 7 bases are a match to TRBD1. Trimming at V came to 7 bases and at J to 0 bases, leaving 3 bases not matched to a gene. Germline CDR1 is ENHRY and CDR2 is SYGVKD. There are 13 residues in the CDR3. Written as DNA, the CDR3 is TGTGCCATCACGACAGGGAACTCCTACGAGCAGTACTTC. This gives the protein CAITTGNSYEQYF.

There are many counts of this clonotype. The chain recombines TRBV11-2 with TRBJ2-3; a weak D match, TRBD1 (6 bases). The ends were cut back, 3 bases at V and 0 bases at J, with 10 bases in the middle. CDR3 length equals 15 residues. Germline CDR1 and CDR2: SGHAT and FQNNGV. The CDR3 region is CASSFRGQSTDTQYF. CDR3 nucleotide sequence: TGTGCCAGCAGCTTCCGCGGACAGAGCACAGATACGCAGTATTTT.

This clonotype was found a few times. V is TRBV20-1 and J is TRBJ2-3; TRBD2 is a possible D gene (6 bases). Looked up from germline, CDR1 is DFQATT and CDR2 is SNEGSKA (reference sequence). The CDR3 covers 15 residues. V lost 5 bases and J lost 1, with 16 bases in between. This chain's CDR3 is CSAGPPTGGTDTQYF. The CDR3 DNA follows: TGCAGTGCTGGCCCTCCCACGGGGGGCACAGATACGCAGTATTTT.

This clonotype turned up a few times. The rearrangement joins TRBV20-1 to TRBJ2-5; 7 bases align to TRBD1. Germline V gene data show CDR1 as DFQATT and CDR2 as SNEGSKA (reference sequence). Trimming removed 5 bases from V and 5 bases from J; junction bases left unmatched: 8. This CDR3 is 13 amino acids long. CDR3 protein: CSAEDRSGETQYF. The CDR3 DNA is TGCAGTGCTGAGGACAGGTCGGGGGAGACCCAGTACTTC.

The V call is TRBV18, the J call TRBJ2-5; D not certain. The CDR3 is 15 residues long. Trimming took 0 bases from V and 1 from J, leaving 9 bases between them. Per the germline V gene, CDR1 is KGHSH and CDR2 is LQKENI. The CDR3: CASSPPRTTQETQYF. CDR3 nucleotide sequence: TGTGCCAGCTCACCACCACGGACCACCCAAGAGACCCAGTACTTC.

This clonotype was seen only a few times. The chain has TRBV20-1 and TRBJ1-1; maybe TRBD1 (6 bases). The V end was cut by 5 bases, the J end by 2 bases, with 15 bases between. The CDR3 is made up of 14 amino acids. Looked up from germline, CDR1 is DFQATT and CDR2 is SNEGSKA (reference sequence). CDR3 DNA sequence: TGCAGTGCTCGACCCGGGACACCTAACACTGAAGCTTTCTTT. Translation: CSARPGTPNTEAFF.

This clonotype was seen a single time. The chain links TRBV6-8 to TRBJ2-3; D is ambiguous. The CDR3 extends over 15 amino acids. V lost 2 bases to trimming and J lost 5 bases, with 14 bases between them. CDR1 MNHGY and CDR2 SAAAGT come from the germline V gene. The CDR3 DNA is TGTGCCAGCAGTTACGATCCCGGTTCGGGAGATACGCAGTATTTT. It translates to CASSYDPGSGDTQYF.

The chain has TRBV28 and TRBJ2-6; a weak D match, TRBD1 (6 bases). The CDR3 consists of 17 residues. V lost 5 bases to trimming and J lost 0 bases, with 14 bases between them. CDR1 is MDHEN, CDR2 SYDVKM, per germline. The CDR3 protein is CASSKQGLYSGANVLTF. CDR3 nucleotides: TGTGCCAGCAGTAAACAGGGCCTCTACTCTGGGGCCAACGTCCTGACTTTC.

The table lists this clonotype with many counts. This chain uses TRBV12-3 or TRBV12-4 with TRBJ1-1; D not resolved. This CDR3 is built from 14 residues. V shed 7 bases and J shed 3 bases, with 15 bases lying between them. The CDR3 nucleotides are TGTGCCAGCATCAAAGGTAGTATGGACACTGAAGCTTTCTTT. Residues: CASIKGSMDTEAFF.